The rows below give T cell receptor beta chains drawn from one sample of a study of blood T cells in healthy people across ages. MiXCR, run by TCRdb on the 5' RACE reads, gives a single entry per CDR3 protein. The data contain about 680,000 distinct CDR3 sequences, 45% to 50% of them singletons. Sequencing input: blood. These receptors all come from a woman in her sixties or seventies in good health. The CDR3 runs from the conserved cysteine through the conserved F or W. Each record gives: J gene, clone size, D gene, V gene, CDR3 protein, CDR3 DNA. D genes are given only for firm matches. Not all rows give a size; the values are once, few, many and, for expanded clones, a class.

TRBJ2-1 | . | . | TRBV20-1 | CSARIPLHGYEQFF | TGCAGTGCTAGAATCCCTTTACACGGGTATGAGCAGTTCTTC
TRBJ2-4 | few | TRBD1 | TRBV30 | CAWSTDRAFDKNIQYF | TGTGCCTGGAGTACGGACAGGGCGTTTGACAAAAACATTCAGTACTTC
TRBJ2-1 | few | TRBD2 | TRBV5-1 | CASSLLAGEENEQFF | TGCGCCAGCAGCCTATTAGCGGGAGAGGAGAATGAGCAGTTCTTC
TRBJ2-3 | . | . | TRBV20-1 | CSEQDTDTQYF | TGCAGTGAACAGGACACAGATACGCAGTATTTT
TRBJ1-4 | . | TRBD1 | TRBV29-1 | CSVQGAVGEKLFF | TGCAGCGTACAGGGGGCGGTTGGTGAAAAACTGTTTTTT
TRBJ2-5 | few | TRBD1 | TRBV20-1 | CSARGTGSYQETQYF | TGCAGTGCTAGAGGGACAGGGTCGTACCAAGAGACCCAGTACTTC
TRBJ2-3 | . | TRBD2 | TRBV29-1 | CSPPGGRDTQYF | TGCAGCCCACCCGGGGGGAGAGATACGCAGTATTTT
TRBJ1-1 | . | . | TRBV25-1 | CASSRAGNMNTEAFF | TGTGCCAGCAGTCGGGCAGGGAACATGAACACTGAAGCTTTCTTT
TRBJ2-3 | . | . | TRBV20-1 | CSAVRSTDTQYF | TGCAGTGCTGTCAGAAGCACAGATACGCAGTATTTT
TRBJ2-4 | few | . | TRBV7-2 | CASSRIQGGNIQYF | TGTGCCAGCAGCCGGATACAGGGTGGGAACATTCAGTACTTC
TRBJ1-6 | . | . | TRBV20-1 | CSSNSESFNSPLHF | TGCAGTAGCAACAGCGAAAGCTTTAATTCACCCCTCCACTTT
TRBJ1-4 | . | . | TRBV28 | CASGNEKLFF | TGTGCCAGCGGTAATGAAAAACTGTTTTTT
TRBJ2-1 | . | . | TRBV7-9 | CASSLRGRLYEQFF | TGTGCCAGCAGCCTACGGGGGAGATTGTATGAGCAGTTCTTC
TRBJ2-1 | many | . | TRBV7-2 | CASSVAIRYNEQFF | TGTGCCAGCAGCGTAGCGATCCGGTACAATGAGCAGTTCTTC
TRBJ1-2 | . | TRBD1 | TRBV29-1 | CSVVTGTDYGYTF | TGCAGCGTAGTTACCGGGACAGACTATGGCTACACCTTC
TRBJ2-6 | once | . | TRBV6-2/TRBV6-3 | CASRVTVSGANVLTF | TGTGCCAGCAGGGTGACAGTCTCTGGGGCCAACGTCCTGACTTTC
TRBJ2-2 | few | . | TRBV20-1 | CSARDTRGNTGELFF | TGCAGTGCTAGAGATACGAGGGGGAACACCGGGGAGCTGTTTTTT
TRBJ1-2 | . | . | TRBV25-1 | CASSEYRWDGYTF | TGTGCCAGCAGTGAATACAGGTGGGATGGCTACACCTTC
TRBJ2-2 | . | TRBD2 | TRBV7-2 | CASSLSLAGNTGELFF | TGTGCCAGCAGCTTAAGCCTAGCGGGGAACACCGGGGAGCTGTTTTTT
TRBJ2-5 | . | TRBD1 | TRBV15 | CATSRDNRGLETQYF | TGTGCCACCAGCAGGGACAACAGGGGATTAGAGACCCAGTACTTC
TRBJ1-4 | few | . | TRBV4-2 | CASSPDPTGRNEKLFF | TGTGCCAGCAGCCCAGACCCTACAGGGCGTAATGAAAAACTGTTTTTT
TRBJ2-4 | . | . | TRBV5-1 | CASSPGGDIQYF | TGCGCCAGCAGCCCCGGGGGTGACATTCAGTACTTC
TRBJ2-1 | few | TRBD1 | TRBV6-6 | CASVDSRDRGTNEQFF | TGTGCCAGCGTAGATTCTCGAGACAGGGGGACGAATGAGCAGTTCTTC
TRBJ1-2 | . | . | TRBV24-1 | CATSDLRAGNYGYTF | TGTGCCACCAGTGATTTGCGGGCAGGCAACTATGGCTACACCTTC
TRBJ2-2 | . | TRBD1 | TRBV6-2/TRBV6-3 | CASSPRALQGGNGELFF | TGTGCCAGCAGTCCAAGGGCCCTACAGGGGGGTAACGGGGAGCTGTTTTTT
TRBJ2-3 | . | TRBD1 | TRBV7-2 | CASSFATGGTDTQYF | TGTGCCAGCAGCTTCGCGACAGGGGGGACAGATACGCAGTATTTT
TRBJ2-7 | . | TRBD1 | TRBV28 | CASSGTDRAISYEQYF | TGTGCCAGCAGTGGGACCGACAGGGCAATATCCTACGAGCAGTACTTC
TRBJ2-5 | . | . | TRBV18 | CASSRDLKGETQYF | TGTGCCAGCTCACGGGACCTCAAGGGAGAGACCCAGTACTTC
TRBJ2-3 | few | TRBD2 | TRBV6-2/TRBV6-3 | CASSGPEGLAGDKQYF | TGTGCCAGCAGTGGCCCGGAGGGACTAGCGGGAGATAAGCAGTATTTT
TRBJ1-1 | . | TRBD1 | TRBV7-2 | CASSPHRGDTEAFF | TGTGCCAGCAGCCCCCACAGGGGAGACACTGAAGCTTTCTTT
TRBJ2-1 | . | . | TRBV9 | CASSPTALSSYNEQFF | TGTGCCAGCAGCCCGACGGCTCTAAGCTCCTACAATGAGCAGTTCTTC
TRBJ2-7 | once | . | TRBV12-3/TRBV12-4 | CASSWGRNEQYF | TGTGCCAGCAGCTGGGGCAGAAACGAGCAGTACTTC
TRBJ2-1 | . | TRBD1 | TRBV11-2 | CASCPGGVYNEQFF | TGTGCCAGCTGCCCAGGGGGAGTCTACAATGAGCAGTTCTTC
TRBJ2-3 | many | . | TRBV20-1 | CSAGDSSTDTQYF | TGCAGTGCTGGGGACTCTAGCACAGATACGCAGTATTTT
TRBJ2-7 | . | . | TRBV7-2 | CASSLRAETPLYF | TGTGCCAGCAGCTTACGGGCAGAGACGCCCTTGTACTTC
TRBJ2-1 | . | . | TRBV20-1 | CSASPPSFYNEQFF | TGCAGTGCTTCGCCCCCATCATTCTACAATGAGCAGTTCTTC
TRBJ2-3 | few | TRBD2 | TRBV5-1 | CASSLWTSGRDTDTQYF | TGCGCCAGCAGCCTCTGGACTAGCGGGAGGGACACAGATACGCAGTATTTT
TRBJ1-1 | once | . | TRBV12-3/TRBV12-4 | CATDRAGGMNTEAFF | TGTGCCACCGACCGGGCGGGAGGGATGAACACTGAAGCTTTCTTT